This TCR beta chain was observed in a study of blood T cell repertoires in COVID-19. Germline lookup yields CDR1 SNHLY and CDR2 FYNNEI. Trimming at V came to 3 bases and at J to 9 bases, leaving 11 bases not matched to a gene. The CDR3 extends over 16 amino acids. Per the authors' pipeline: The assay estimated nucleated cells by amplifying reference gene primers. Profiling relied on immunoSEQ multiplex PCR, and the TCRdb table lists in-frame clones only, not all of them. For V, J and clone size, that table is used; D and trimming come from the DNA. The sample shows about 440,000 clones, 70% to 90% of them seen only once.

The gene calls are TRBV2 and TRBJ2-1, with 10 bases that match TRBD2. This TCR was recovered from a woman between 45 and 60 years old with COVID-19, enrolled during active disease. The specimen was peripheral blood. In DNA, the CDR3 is TGTGCCAGCAGTGAGGGGCTAGCGGGGGCGGAGGGTGAGCAGTTCTTC. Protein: CASSEGLAGAEGEQFF. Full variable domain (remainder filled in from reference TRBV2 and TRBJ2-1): EPEVTQTPSHQVTQMGQEVILRCVPISNHLYFYWYRQILGQKVEFLVSFYNNEISEKSEIFDDQFSVERPDGSNFTLKIRSTKLEDSAMYFCASSEGLAGAEGEQFFGPGTRLTVL.